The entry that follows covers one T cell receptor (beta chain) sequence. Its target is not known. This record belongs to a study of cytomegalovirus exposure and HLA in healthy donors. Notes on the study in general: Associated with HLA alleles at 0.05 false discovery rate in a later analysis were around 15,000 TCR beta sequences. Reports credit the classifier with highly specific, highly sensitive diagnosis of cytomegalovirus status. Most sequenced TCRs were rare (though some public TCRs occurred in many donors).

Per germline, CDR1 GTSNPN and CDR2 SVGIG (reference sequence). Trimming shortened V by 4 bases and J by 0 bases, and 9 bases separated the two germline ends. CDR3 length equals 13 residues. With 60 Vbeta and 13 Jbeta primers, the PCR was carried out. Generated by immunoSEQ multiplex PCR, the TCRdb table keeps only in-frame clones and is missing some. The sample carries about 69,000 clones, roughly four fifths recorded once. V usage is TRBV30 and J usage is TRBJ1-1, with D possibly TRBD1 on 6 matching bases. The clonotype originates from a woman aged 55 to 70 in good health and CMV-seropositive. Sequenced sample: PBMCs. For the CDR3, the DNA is TGTGCCTGGACTGGACAGATGAACACTGAAGCTTTCTTT. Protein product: CAWTGQMNTEAFF.